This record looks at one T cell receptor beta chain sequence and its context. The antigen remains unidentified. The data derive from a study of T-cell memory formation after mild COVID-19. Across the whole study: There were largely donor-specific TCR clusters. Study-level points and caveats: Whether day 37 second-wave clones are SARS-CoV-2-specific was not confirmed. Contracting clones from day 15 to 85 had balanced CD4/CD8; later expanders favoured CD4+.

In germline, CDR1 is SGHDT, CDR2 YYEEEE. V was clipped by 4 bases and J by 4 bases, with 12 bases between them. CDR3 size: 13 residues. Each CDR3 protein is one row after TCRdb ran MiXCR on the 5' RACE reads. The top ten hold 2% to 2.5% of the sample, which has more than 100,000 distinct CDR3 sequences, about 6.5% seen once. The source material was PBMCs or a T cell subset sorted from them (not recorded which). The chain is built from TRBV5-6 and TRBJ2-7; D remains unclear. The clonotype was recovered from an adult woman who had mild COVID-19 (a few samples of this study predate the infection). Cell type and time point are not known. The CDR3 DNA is TGTGCCAGCAGCCGAGGAATTGGGTACGAGCAGTACTTC. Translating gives CASSRGIGYEQYF.